A single sample gave rise to the 31 T cell receptor beta chains below, sequenced in a study of cytomegalovirus exposure and HLA in healthy donors. 60 Vbeta and 13 Jbeta primers were used in PCR. Some clones are missing from TCRdb's copy, which holds only in-frame ones; the method was immunoSEQ multiplex PCR. The table has some 140,000 clones, just under 80% seen once. Sequencing was performed on PBMCs. These receptors originate from a male donor in good health and CMV-seronegative.

This rearrangement joins TRBV7-2 to TRBJ2-5; TRBD2 aligns across 8 bases. The CDR3 covers 14 residues. CDR1 and CDR2 (germline): SGHTA, FQGNSA. V lost 3 bases and J lost 3; bases outside the gene matches: 3. Here the CDR3 reads CASSFSGVKETQYF. CDR3 DNA: TGTGCCAGCAGCTTTAGCGGGGTAAAAGAGACCCAGTACTTC.

The J gene is TRBJ1-3, the V gene TRBV18, with D uncertain. The CDR3 is 16 amino acids. The V and J ends lost 1 base and 0 bases respectively, with 10 bases between them. Germline V gives CDR1 KGHSH, CDR2 LQKENI. In DNA form, the CDR3 reads TGTGCCAGCTCACCACAGGATTCTAGCTCTGGAAACACCATATATTTT. Residues: CASSPQDSSSGNTIYF.

The rearrangement links TRBV6-5 to TRBJ2-3; 9 nucleotides agree with TRBD1. J was trimmed by 5 bases and V by 6 bases; bases with no gene match: 9. Germline V CDR1 and CDR2: MNHEY, SVGAGI. This CDR3 spans 15 amino acids. The CDR3 spells CASSPQGARGDTQYF. In DNA form, the CDR3 reads TGTGCCAGCAGCCCACAGGGGGCCCGCGGAGATACGCAGTATTTT.

For the CDR3, the DNA is TGCAGTGCTAACAGGGACCATGGCTACACCTTC. Amino acid sequence: CSANRDHGYTF. The V gene is TRBV20-1, the J gene TRBJ1-2, with a possible D match to TRBD1 (6 bases). V lost 4 bases to trimming and J lost 6 bases, with 9 bases between them. This CDR3 comprises 11 residues. Germline loops: CDR1 DFQATT, CDR2 SNEGSKA (reference sequence).

The rearrangement joins TRBV30 to TRBJ1-1; 10 positions agree with TRBD1. Germline loops: CDR1 GTSNPN, CDR2 SVGIG (reference sequence). The CDR3 runs 15 residues. The J segment lost 5 bases and the V segment lost 0 bases, leaving 6 bases of the junction unmatched. The CDR3: CAWSVQTGGWTEAFF. CDR3 sequence (DNA): TGTGCCTGGAGTGTACAGACAGGGGGCTGGACTGAAGCTTTCTTT.

V gene TRBV18 combines with J gene TRBJ1-3; D might be TRBD1 (5 bases). The CDR3 loop spans 15 amino acids. The V gene lost 0 bases and the J gene lost 2 bases, with 8 bases spanning the gap. The germline V gene has CDR1 KGHSH and CDR2 LQKENI. Here the CDR3 DNA reads TGTGCCAGCTCACCACCCGGGACTGCTGGAAACACCATATATTTT. This sequence encodes CASSPPGTAGNTIYF.

This chain links TRBV11-3 with TRBJ1-2; the D gene is possibly TRBD1 (5 bases). Germline V gene data show CDR1 as SGHNT and CDR2 as YENEEA. There are 13 residues in the CDR3. V was clipped by 5 bases and J by 1 base, with 8 bases between them. The CDR3 DNA sequence: TGTGCCAGCAGCCCCGACAGTAACTATGGCTACACCTTC. This sequence encodes CASSPDSNYGYTF.

The V call is TRBV2, the J call TRBJ1-5, with D unclear. This CDR3 has 12 amino acids. Trimming took 7 bases from V and 5 from J, leaving 9 bases between them. The germline V gene encodes CDR1 SNHLY and CDR2 FYNNEI. The CDR3: CASKRRDQPQHF. CDR3 DNA sequence: TGTGCCAGCAAGCGGCGAGATCAGCCCCAGCATTTT.

The chain uses TRBV6-6 and TRBJ1-5, with 7 positions matching TRBD1. Trimming cost V 0 bases and J 4 bases; bases outside gene matches: 0. Per the germline V gene, CDR1 is MNHNY and CDR2 is SVGAGI (reference sequence). The CDR3 extends over 14 amino acids. The CDR3 here is CASSYSGQNQPQHF. Here the CDR3 DNA reads TGTGCCAGCAGTTACTCGGGACAGAATCAGCCCCAGCATTTT.

The V gene is TRBV11-3, the J gene TRBJ2-7, with a weak D call TRBD1 (5 bases). This CDR3 region has 13 residues. With 3 bases removed from V and 5 bases from J, the gap between germline ends came to 11 bases. Germline V gene lookup returns CDR1 SGHNT and CDR2 YENEEA. The CDR3 sequence: CASSFPRENEQYF. DNA for the CDR3: TGTGCCAGCAGCTTTCCCAGGGAAAACGAGCAGTACTTC.

J is TRBJ2-5 and V is TRBV7-2; the D is unclear. TRBJ2-7 matches the DNA end more closely, so the J call is doubtful. CDR1 is SGHTA and CDR2 is FQGNSA in the germline V gene. The CDR3 totals 13 residues. This CDR3 is CASSLSATYEQYF. Written as DNA, the CDR3 is TGTGCCAGCAGCTTATCCGCCACCTACGAGCAGTACTTC.

The V and J genes are TRBV10-3 and TRBJ2-1; 8 positions match TRBD2. J gave up 10 bases and V 4 bases, and 3 bases lay outside the gene matches. The CDR3 is made up of 12 amino acids. Germline values: CDR1 ENHRY, CDR2 SYGVKD. CDR3: CAISGTSPEQFF. Written as DNA, the CDR3 is TGTGCCATCAGTGGGACTAGCCCGGAGCAGTTCTTC.

The chain joins TRBV19 to TRBJ2-1, with 9 bases that match TRBD2. V trimming: 7 bases; J trimming: 2 bases; junction bases outside the gene matches: 6. The CDR3 is 15 amino acids. CDR1 LNHDA and CDR2 SQIVND come from the germline V gene (reference sequence). CDR3 sequence reads: CASTPASGAYNEQFF. In DNA, the CDR3 is TGTGCCAGTACCCCAGCTAGCGGGGCCTACAATGAGCAGTTCTTC.

The chain employs TRBV30 and TRBJ1-6; D is unclear. Germline CDR1 is GTSNPN and CDR2 is SVGIG (reference sequence). Between the trimmed V and J ends, which lost 3 bases and 16 bases, there was a span of 16 bases. This CDR3 spans 12 amino acids. This chain's CDR3 is CAWSAIRTGLHF. The CDR3 bases are TGTGCCTGGAGCGCCATCCGGACGGGGCTCCACTTT. The whole variable domain, remainder taken from reference TRBV30 and TRBJ1-6, is SQTIHQWPATLVQPVGSPLSLECTVEGTSNPNLYWYRQAAGRGLQLLFYSVGIGQISSEVPQNLSASRPQDRQFILSSKKLLLSDSGFYLCAWSAIRTGLHFGNGTRLTVT.

This chain links TRBV10-3 with TRBJ1-4; maybe TRBD1 (6 bases). The CDR3 extends over 14 amino acids. Looked up from germline, CDR1 is ENHRY and CDR2 is SYGVKD. The germline V and J ends were trimmed by 5 bases and 7 bases, with 14 bases remaining between them. The DNA for the CDR3 is TGTGCCATCAGTAGAAACAGGGCGGGTGAAAAACTGTTTTTT. Its protein product is CAISRNRAGEKLFF.

The CDR3 here is CASSPPGQEGNTIYF. The DNA for the CDR3 is TGCGCCAGCAGCCCCCCGGGACAGGAAGGAAACACCATATATTTT. The J gene is TRBJ1-3, the V gene TRBV4-1; TRBD1 agrees at 8 bases. Germline CDR1 is MGHRA and CDR2 is YSYEKL. The CDR3 totals 15 residues. The V and J ends lost 4 bases and 4 bases, in that order; junction bases with no gene match: 6.

The genes are TRBV9 and TRBJ2-3; TRBD2 agrees at 7 bases. The germline V gene has CDR1 SGDLS and CDR2 YYNGEE. The J segment lost 1 base and the V segment lost 0 bases, leaving 5 bases of the junction unmatched. This CDR3 region has 16 residues. CDR3 loop: CASSVGWAGGTDTQYF. Here the CDR3 DNA reads TGTGCCAGCAGCGTAGGGTGGGCGGGGGGCACAGATACGCAGTATTTT.

The chain recombines TRBV10-1 with TRBJ2-2; 9 positions agree with TRBD2. The CDR3 has 15 amino acids. J was trimmed by 5 bases and V by 3 bases; bases with no gene match: 4. Germline CDR1 WNHNN, CDR2 SYGVQD (reference sequence). The CDR3 loop reads CASSDGSGGTGELFF. The CDR3 region has the DNA TGCGCCAGCAGTGACGGTAGCGGGGGAACCGGGGAGCTGTTTTTT.

This clone was seen only a few times. This chain connects TRBV4-1 to TRBJ1-5; D gene uncertain. CDR1 MGHRA and CDR2 YSYEKL come from the germline V gene. The CDR3 has 14 residues. The V and J ends lost 1 base and 5 bases respectively, with 9 bases between them. CDR3 amino acids: CASSQASGYQPQHF. The CDR3 coding sequence is TGCGCCAGCAGCCAAGCTTCAGGCTATCAGCCCCAGCATTTT.

This clone has more than one count but fewer than ten. The chain combines TRBV6-5 with TRBJ2-7; D is perhaps TRBD1 (5 bases). CDR1 MNHEY and CDR2 SVGAGI come from the germline V gene. With 6 bases removed from V and 7 bases from J, the gap between germline ends came to 16 bases. The CDR3 has 13 residues. The CDR3 loop reads CASSGRQSWEQYF. The CDR3 region has the DNA TGTGCCAGCAGCGGAAGACAGTCGTGGGAGCAGTACTTC.

The J gene is TRBJ1-4, the V gene TRBV14; a possible D gene is TRBD1 (6 bases). This CDR3 has 15 amino acids. The germline CDR1 and CDR2 sequences are SGHDN and FVKESK. Trimming shortened V by 6 bases and J by 3 bases, and 14 bases separated the two germline ends. The CDR3 loop reads CASSNYRDANEKLFF. In DNA, the CDR3 is TGTGCCAGCAGTAATTACAGGGATGCTAATGAAAAACTGTTTTTT.

This chain uses TRBV11-3 with TRBJ2-3; D is perhaps TRBD2 (6 bases). Trimming removed 3 bases at V and 2 bases at J, with 15 bases between. This CDR3 spans 16 amino acids. The germline gives CDR1 SGHNT, CDR2 YENEEA. CDR3 sequence: CASSFPGTAPTDTQYF. DNA of the CDR3: TGTGCCAGCAGCTTCCCCGGGACTGCTCCCACAGATACGCAGTATTTT.

V gene TRBV6-1 combines with J gene TRBJ2-5, with 8 nucleotides matching TRBD1. With 5 bases clipped from V and 3 bases from J, the junction kept 11 bases outside the gene matches. From germline, CDR1 is MNHNS and CDR2 SASEGT. The CDR3 loop spans 16 amino acids. CDR3 loop: CASSQDDRGAEETQYF. The CDR3 region has the DNA TGTGCCAGCAGTCAAGACGACAGGGGCGCGGAAGAGACCCAGTACTTC.

The chain uses TRBV5-5 and TRBJ1-4; 8 bases line up with TRBD1. Unmatched junction bases numbered 7, after V lost 4 bases and J lost 8 bases. The CDR3 spans 14 residues. From germline, CDR1 is SGHKS and CDR2 YYEKEE (reference sequence). The CDR3 protein is CASSQGQGGEKLFF. Written as DNA, the CDR3 is TGTGCCAGCAGCCAAGGACAGGGAGGAGAAAAACTGTTTTTT.

This chain links TRBV2 with TRBJ2-7; 7 nucleotides line up with TRBD1. The CDR3 is 14 amino acids. Germline CDR1 reads SNHLY; CDR2 reads FYNNEI. The V and J ends lost 6 bases and 5 bases, in that order; junction bases with no gene match: 10. The CDR3 sequence is CASSPRQGNNEQYF. The CDR3 bases are TGTGCCAGCAGCCCCCGACAGGGTAACAACGAGCAGTACTTC.

The chain combines TRBV5-6 with TRBJ2-4; 7 bases match TRBD1. This CDR3 contains 12 residues. Per the germline V gene, CDR1 is SGHDT and CDR2 is YYEEEE. V was pared by 2 bases and J by 12 bases, with 5 bases of the junction left unmatched. This chain's CDR3 is CASSFDRAGQYF. CDR3 nucleotide sequence: TGTGCCAGCAGCTTTGACAGGGCGGGTCAGTACTTC.

The V gene is TRBV9, the J gene TRBJ1-5; D is unresolved. The CDR3 covers 18 residues. Germline CDR1 and CDR2: SGDLS and YYNGEE. Trimming removed 5 bases at V and 1 base at J, with 22 bases between. The CDR3 loop is CASSGDFSVIQSNQPQHF. In DNA, the CDR3 is TGTGCCAGCAGTGGCGACTTTTCGGTGATCCAAAGCAATCAGCCCCAGCATTTT.

The V and J genes are TRBV4-3 and TRBJ2-2; 7 bases are shared with TRBD2. Germline values: CDR1 LGHNA, CDR2 YSLEER. With 2 bases clipped from V and 0 bases from J, the junction kept 12 bases outside the gene matches. The CDR3 consists of 19 residues. The CDR3 DNA sequence: TGCGCCAGCAGCCAACACGGGACTATAAAATACGCGAACACCGGGGAGCTGTTTTTT. Translated: CASSQHGTIKYANTGELFF.

The rearrangement uses TRBV4-1 and TRBJ2-7; 7 positions agree with TRBD1. The length of the CDR3 is 16 residues. CDR1 is MGHRA, CDR2 YSYEKL, per germline. V shed 1 base, J shed 6 bases, and the junction held 12 bases outside the gene matches. CDR3 residues: CASSQGIQGNRGEQYF. The CDR3 nucleotides are TGCGCCAGCAGCCAAGGAATACAGGGGAATAGAGGCGAGCAGTACTTC.

This clone occurred a few times. The CDR3 DNA reads as TGTGCCAGCAGCTTAGGGGCCGAGGCAGGGTGGAACGAGCAGTACTTC. Translating gives CASSLGAEAGWNEQYF. V is TRBV7-2 and J is TRBJ2-7; D perhaps matches TRBD1 (5 bases). The CDR3 is made up of 16 amino acids. Germline values: CDR1 SGHTA, CDR2 FQGNSA. Trimming pared 1 base from V and 5 bases from J, leaving 18 bases between.

V and J are TRBV2 and TRBJ2-7, with D hard to call. There are 11 residues in the CDR3. V lost 4 bases to trimming and J lost 5 bases, with 6 bases between them. Germline CDR1 is SNHLY and CDR2 is FYNNEI. The chain's CDR3 is CASSVQNEQYF. The CDR3 DNA reads TGTGCCAGCAGTGTACAGAACGAGCAGTACTTC.